This paragraph reports one T cell receptor beta chain. The antigen is undetermined. This specimen comes from a study of cytomegalovirus exposure and HLA in healthy donors. Notes on the study in general: Most TCR sequences were rare, but some public TCRs occurred in many donors. Some TCR beta chains (over 150 of them) were listed as cytomegalovirus-associated. It was reported that the classifier diagnosed cytomegalovirus status with high specificity and sensitivity in both the original and validation cohorts.

This table comes from immunoSEQ multiplex PCR, and its TCRdb copy is limited to in-frame clones, with some not included. The profile shows 180,000 or so clones, around nine tenths of them singletons. The 120-subject validation cohort, separate from the approximately 670-subject first cohort, included the donors. This sequence was found in a woman aged 25 to 39 in good health and CMV-seronegative. Source material: PBMCs.

In nucleotides, the CDR3 is TGTGCCAGCAGCTTCTACAGACAGGACTCTGGGGCCAACGTCCTGACTTTC. Translating gives CASSFYRQDSGANVLTF. V is TRBV13 and J is TRBJ2-6, with a tentative D call TRBD1 (6 bases). V dropped 3 bases and J dropped 0 bases, with 12 bases sitting between them. Per the germline V gene, CDR1 is PRHDT and CDR2 is FYEKMQ (reference sequence). This CDR3 region has 17 residues.